This TCR beta chain came from a study of blood T cells in healthy people across ages. Overall study findings and caveats: What prevented conclusive comparison of naive and antigen-experienced cells was that PBMCs were unsorted. The authors considered diversity estimates from one million T cells to be underestimates.

Each donor supplied roughly 9 milliliters of peripheral blood. For this clonotype: Its antigen is still unknown.

Together with a sample-barcoded 5' primer, a J-beta primer mix was included in a second PCR lasting roughly 6 to 12 cycles. The template-switch adaptor was a 5' adaptor with 12 random nucleotides. It tagged each cDNA molecule. TCRdb passed the 5' RACE reads through MiXCR, listing each CDR3 protein once. The sample lists some 1.5 million distinct CDR3 sequences; 28% were seen once. Material: blood. The TCR was taken from a young woman in good health.

The CDR3, as DNA: TGCGCCAGCAGCCAATCAGCGGGAGTCAGAAGGATCGGGGAGCTGTTTTTT. It encodes CASSQSAGVRRIGELFF. The chain links TRBV4-1 to TRBJ2-2; 8 bases align to TRBD2. V was clipped by 2 bases and J by 7 bases; unmatched bases: 12. The CDR3 loop spans 17 amino acids. The germline gives CDR1 MGHRA, CDR2 YSYEKL.